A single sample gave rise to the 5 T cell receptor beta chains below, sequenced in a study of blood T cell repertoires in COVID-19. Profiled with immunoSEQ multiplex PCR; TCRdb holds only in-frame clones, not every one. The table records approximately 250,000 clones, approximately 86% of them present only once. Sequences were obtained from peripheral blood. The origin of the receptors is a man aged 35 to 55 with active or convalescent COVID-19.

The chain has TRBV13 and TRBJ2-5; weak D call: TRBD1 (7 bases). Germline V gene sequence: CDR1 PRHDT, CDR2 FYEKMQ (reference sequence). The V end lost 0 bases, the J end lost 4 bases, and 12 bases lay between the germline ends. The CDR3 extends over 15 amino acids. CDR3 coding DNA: TGTGCCAGCAGCTTAGGACAGGGGAGGAGAGAGACCCAGTACTTC. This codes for CASSLGQGRRETQYF.

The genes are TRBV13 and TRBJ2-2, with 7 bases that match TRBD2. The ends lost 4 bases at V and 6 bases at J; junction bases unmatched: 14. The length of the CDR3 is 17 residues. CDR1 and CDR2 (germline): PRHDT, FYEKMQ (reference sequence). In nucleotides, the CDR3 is TGTGCCAGCAGCTGCCCCGGGGAGAGCGGGAAACCCGGGGAGCTGTTTTTT. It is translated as CASSCPGESGKPGELFF.

The CDR3 DNA is TGTGCCAGTAGTACCGGTTTGGGCTACACCTTC. Its protein product is CASSTGLGYTF. The chain employs TRBV19 and TRBJ1-2, with D hard to call. Germline V lookup: CDR1 LNHDA, CDR2 SQIVND (reference sequence). The length of the CDR3 is 11 residues. V lost 4 bases and J 8 bases, leaving 8 bases between the germline ends.

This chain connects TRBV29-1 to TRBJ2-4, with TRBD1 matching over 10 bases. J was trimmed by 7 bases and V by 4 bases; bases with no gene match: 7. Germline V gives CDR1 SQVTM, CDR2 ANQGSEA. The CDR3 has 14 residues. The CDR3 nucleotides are TGCAGCGTTGGGGGAGCGGGACAGGGGAACATTCAGTACTTC. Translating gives CSVGGAGQGNIQYF.

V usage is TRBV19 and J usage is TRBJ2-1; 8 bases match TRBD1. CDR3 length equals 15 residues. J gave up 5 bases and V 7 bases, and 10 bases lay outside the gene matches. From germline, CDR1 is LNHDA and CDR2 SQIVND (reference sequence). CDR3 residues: CASTVTGAGHNEQFF. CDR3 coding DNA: TGTGCCAGTACCGTGACAGGGGCCGGCCACAATGAGCAGTTCTTC.